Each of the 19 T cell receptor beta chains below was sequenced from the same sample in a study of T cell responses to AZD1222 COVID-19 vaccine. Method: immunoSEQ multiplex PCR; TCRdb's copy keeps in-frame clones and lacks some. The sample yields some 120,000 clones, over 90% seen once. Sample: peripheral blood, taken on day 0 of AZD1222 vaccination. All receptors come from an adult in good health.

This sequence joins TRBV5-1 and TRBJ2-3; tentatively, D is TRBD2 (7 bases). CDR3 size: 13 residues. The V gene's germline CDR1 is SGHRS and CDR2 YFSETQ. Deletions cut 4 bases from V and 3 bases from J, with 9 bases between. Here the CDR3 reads CASSRGATDTQYF. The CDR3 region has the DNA TGCGCCAGCAGCCGGGGGGCTACAGATACGCAGTATTTT.

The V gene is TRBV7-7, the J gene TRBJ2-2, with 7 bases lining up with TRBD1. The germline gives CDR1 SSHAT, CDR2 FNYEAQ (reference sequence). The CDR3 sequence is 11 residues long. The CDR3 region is CASGGLGELFF. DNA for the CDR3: TGTGCATCAGGGGGTTTGGGGGAGCTGTTTTTT.

The CDR3 coding sequence is TGTGCCAGCAGCTCCCCGGTCAGCAGGGAGGACGAGCAGTACTTC. This translates into CASSSPVSREDEQYF. The chain uses TRBV7-9 and TRBJ2-7; D may be TRBD2 (6 bases). This CDR3 spans 15 amino acids. Trimming took 4 bases from V and 5 from J, leaving 18 bases between them. CDR1 is SEHNR and CDR2 is FQNEAQ in the germline V gene (reference sequence).

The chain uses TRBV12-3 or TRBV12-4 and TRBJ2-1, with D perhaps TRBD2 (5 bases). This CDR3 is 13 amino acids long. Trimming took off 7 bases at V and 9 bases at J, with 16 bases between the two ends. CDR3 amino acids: CASTPDSPGEQFF. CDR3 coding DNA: TGTGCCAGCACCCCGGACTCCCCAGGTGAGCAGTTCTTC.

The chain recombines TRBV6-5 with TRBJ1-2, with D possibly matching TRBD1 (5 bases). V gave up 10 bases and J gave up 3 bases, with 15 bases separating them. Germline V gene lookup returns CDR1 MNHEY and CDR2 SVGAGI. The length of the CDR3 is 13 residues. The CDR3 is CATSEGSDYGYTF. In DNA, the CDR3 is TGTGCCACTTCAGAGGGGTCAGACTATGGCTACACCTTC.

CDR3 residues: CASSLRPINQPQHF. The DNA of the CDR3 is TGTGCCAGCAGCTTAAGACCGATCAATCAGCCCCAGCATTTT. The gene calls are TRBV7-2 and TRBJ1-5; D uncertain. Germline V gene data show CDR1 as SGHTA and CDR2 as FQGNSA. There are 14 residues in the CDR3. V gave up 2 bases and J gave up 3 bases, with 8 bases separating them.

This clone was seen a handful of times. The CDR3 coding sequence is TGTGCCATCGGGGAGGGGCTAGGAAACACCATATATTTT. It specifies CAIGEGLGNTIYF. The chain has TRBV10-3 and TRBJ1-3; D may be TRBD1 (5 bases). Germline V gene sequence: CDR1 ENHRY, CDR2 SYGVKD. The length of the CDR3 is 13 residues. V was clipped by 8 bases and J by 4 bases, with 12 bases between them.

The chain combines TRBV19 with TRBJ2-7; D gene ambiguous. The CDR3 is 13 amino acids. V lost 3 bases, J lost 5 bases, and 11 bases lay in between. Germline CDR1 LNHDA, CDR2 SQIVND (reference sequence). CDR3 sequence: CASSIAPGHEQYF. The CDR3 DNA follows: TGTGCCAGTAGTATCGCCCCAGGTCACGAGCAGTACTTC.

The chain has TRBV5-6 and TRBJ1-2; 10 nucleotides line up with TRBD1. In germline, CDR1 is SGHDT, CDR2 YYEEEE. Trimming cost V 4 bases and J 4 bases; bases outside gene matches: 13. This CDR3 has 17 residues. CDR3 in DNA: TGTGCCAGCAGCCGGCGACAGGGGGCATATTGGGGCTATGGCTACACCTTC. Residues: CASSRRQGAYWGYGYTF.

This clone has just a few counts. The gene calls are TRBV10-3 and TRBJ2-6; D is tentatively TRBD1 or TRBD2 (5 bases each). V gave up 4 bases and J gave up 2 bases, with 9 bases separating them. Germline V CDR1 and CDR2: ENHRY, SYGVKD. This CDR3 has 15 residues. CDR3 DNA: TGTGCCATCAGTGCTGGGGGTACTGGGGCCAACGTCCTGACTTTC. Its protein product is CAISAGGTGANVLTF.

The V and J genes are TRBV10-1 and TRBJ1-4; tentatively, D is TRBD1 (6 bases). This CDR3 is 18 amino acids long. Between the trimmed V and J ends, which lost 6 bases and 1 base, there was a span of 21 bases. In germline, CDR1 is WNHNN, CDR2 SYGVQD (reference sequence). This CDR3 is CASSGQSTLDGTNEKLFF. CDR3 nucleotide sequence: TGCGCCAGCAGCGGACAGAGCACTTTGGACGGAACTAATGAAAAACTGTTTTTT.

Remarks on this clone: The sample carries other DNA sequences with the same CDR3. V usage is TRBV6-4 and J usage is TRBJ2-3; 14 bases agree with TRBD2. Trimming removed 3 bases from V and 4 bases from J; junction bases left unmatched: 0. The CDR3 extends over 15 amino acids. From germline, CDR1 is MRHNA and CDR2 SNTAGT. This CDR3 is CASSETSGGADTQYF. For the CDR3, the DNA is TGTGCCAGCAGTGAGACTAGCGGGGGGGCAGATACGCAGTATTTT.

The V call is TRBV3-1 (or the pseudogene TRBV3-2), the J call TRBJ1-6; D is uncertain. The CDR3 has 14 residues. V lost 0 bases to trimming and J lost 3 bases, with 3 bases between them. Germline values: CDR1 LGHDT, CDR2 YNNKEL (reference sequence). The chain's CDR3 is CASSQERYNSPLHF. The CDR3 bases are TGTGCCAGCAGCCAAGAGCGCTATAATTCACCCCTCCACTTT.

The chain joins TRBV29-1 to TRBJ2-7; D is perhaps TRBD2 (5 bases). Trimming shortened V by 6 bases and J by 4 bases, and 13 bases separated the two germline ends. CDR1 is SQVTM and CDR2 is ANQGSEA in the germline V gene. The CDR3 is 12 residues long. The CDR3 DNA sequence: TGCAGCGTCGGCACCCCGGGATACGAGCAGTACTTC. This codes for CSVGTPGYEQYF.

In DNA form, the CDR3 reads TGTGCCAGCACCCCAGGCCGGGGCAGGGGGTACGAGCAGTACTTC. Encoded protein: CASTPGRGRGYEQYF. The chain combines TRBV5-5 with TRBJ2-7, with 7 bases fitting TRBD1. V dropped 6 bases and J dropped 4; count of bases not matched to a gene: 13. CDR3 length: 15 residues. Germline CDR1 SGHKS, CDR2 YYEKEE (reference sequence).

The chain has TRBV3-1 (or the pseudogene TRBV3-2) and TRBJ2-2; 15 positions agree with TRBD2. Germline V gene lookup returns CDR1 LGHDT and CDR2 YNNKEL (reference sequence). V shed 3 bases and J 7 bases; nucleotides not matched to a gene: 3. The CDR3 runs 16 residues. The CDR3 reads CASSQGLAGGGGELFF. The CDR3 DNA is TGTGCCAGCAGCCAGGGACTAGCGGGGGGCGGCGGGGAGCTGTTTTTT.

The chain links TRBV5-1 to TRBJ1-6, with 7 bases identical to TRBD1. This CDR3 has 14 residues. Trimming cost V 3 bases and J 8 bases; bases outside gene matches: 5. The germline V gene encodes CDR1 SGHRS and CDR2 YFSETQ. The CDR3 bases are TGCGCCAGCAGCTCTGACAGGGAAGATTCACCCCTCCACTTT. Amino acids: CASSSDREDSPLHF.

The CDR3 reads CASSQPPRETRNEQFF. In nucleotides, the CDR3 is TGTGCCAGCAGCCAACCCCCCAGGGAGACAAGAAATGAGCAGTTCTTC. The chain uses TRBV14 and TRBJ2-1; D possibly matches TRBD1 or TRBD2 (5 bases each). The germline gives CDR1 SGHDN, CDR2 FVKESK. The CDR3 extends over 16 amino acids. V was pared by 2 bases and J by 7 bases, with 18 bases between.

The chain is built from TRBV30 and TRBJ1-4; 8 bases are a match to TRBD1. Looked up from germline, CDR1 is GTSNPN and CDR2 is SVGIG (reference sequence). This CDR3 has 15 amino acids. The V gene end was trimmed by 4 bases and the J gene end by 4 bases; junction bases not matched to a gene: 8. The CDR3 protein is CAWNLLGQGNEKLFF. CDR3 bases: TGTGCCTGGAATCTACTAGGACAGGGTAATGAAAAACTGTTTTTT.